The 10 T cell receptor beta chains below come from one sample, sequenced in a study of shared clonotypes between healthy human individuals. Method: immunoSEQ multiplex PCR; TCRdb's copy keeps in-frame clones and lacks some. The sample has approximately 2.3 million clones, more than 85% seen once. Sequencing was performed on naive CD4+ T cells from PBMCs. The subset here: CD45RA+ positively selected. Receptors originate from a man aged 18 to 30 in good health. Some clones in this sample may be carry-over from other donors' samples.

The chain combines TRBV10-3 with TRBJ2-5, with D unclear. CDR3 length equals 13 residues. Germline values: CDR1 ENHRY, CDR2 SYGVKD. Deletions cut 5 bases from V and 3 bases from J, with 10 bases between. The CDR3 spells CAISPGREETQYF. The CDR3 DNA follows: TGTGCCATCAGTCCGGGCCGTGAAGAGACCCAGTACTTC.

This sequence joins TRBV6-1 and TRBJ1-4; tentative D call: TRBD1 (6 bases). Germline V gene sequence: CDR1 MNHNS, CDR2 SASEGT. This CDR3 is 13 amino acids long. This chain's CDR3 is CGEGGATNEKLFF. The CDR3 nucleotides are TGTGGTGAAGGGGGGGCAACTAATGAAAAACTGTTTTTT.

The chain has TRBV10-3 and TRBJ2-1; 10 nucleotides agree with TRBD2. The CDR3 runs 15 residues. V gave up 4 bases and J gave up 9 bases; unmatched junction bases: 9. The germline V gene encodes CDR1 ENHRY and CDR2 SYGVKD. The CDR3 here is CAISASSGSTGEQFF. In nucleotides, the CDR3 is TGTGCCATCAGTGCTTCTAGCGGGAGTACGGGTGAGCAGTTCTTC.

This chain links TRBV6-1 with TRBJ1-5; 7 bases are a match to TRBD1. Germline values: CDR1 MNHNS, CDR2 SASEGT. V gave up 9 bases and J gave up 15 bases; unmatched junction bases: 8. The CDR3 sequence is 10 residues long. The DNA of the CDR3 is TGTGCCAGTTTCGACAGGGTCTCGCATTTT. This encodes CASFDRVSHF.

The V and J genes are TRBV2 and TRBJ1-2, with TRBD1 matching 7 bases. From germline, CDR1 is SNHLY and CDR2 FYNNEI. This CDR3 has 12 amino acids. The V segment lost 8 bases and the J segment 5 bases; nucleotides outside the gene matches: 5. For the CDR3, the DNA is TGTGCCAGCCGCGCAGGGGGTTATGGCTACACCTTC. It translates to CASRAGGYGYTF.

V usage is TRBV5-1 and J usage is TRBJ2-5; D gene ambiguous. V lost 4 bases and J lost 0, with 10 bases in between. Germline loops: CDR1 SGHRS, CDR2 YFSETQ. The CDR3 loop spans 14 amino acids. The CDR3 sequence is CASSPAPNQETQYF. The CDR3 coding sequence is TGCGCCAGCAGCCCCGCCCCTAACCAAGAGACCCAGTACTTC.

This rearrangement joins TRBV7-3 to TRBJ1-1; no clear D gene. The V gene's germline CDR1 is SGHTA and CDR2 FQGTGA. CDR3 length: 14 residues. The V and J ends lost 0 bases and 1 base respectively, with 6 bases between them. The CDR3 spells CASSLTSSNTEAFF. CDR3 nucleotide sequence: TGTGCCAGCAGCTTAACGTCTTCGAACACTGAAGCTTTCTTT.

A single count supports this clone. The CDR3 sequence: CASSPRIGGRTGNTIYF. The CDR3 DNA sequence: TGTGCCAGCTCACCACGAATAGGGGGTAGGACTGGAAACACCATATATTTT. The rearrangement uses TRBV18 and TRBJ1-3; D is possibly TRBD1 (6 bases). Trimming shortened V by 1 base and J by 2 bases, and 15 bases separated the two germline ends. Germline lookup yields CDR1 KGHSH and CDR2 LQKENI. The CDR3 is 17 amino acids.

Points on this clone: The sample carries other DNA sequences with the same CDR3. The chain employs TRBV7-6 and TRBJ2-5; 15 bases are a match to TRBD2. The CDR3 runs to 17 residues. Germline V lookup: CDR1 SGHVS, CDR2 FNYEAQ. V lost 6 bases to trimming and J lost 2 bases; unmatched junction nucleotides: 7. The CDR3 bases are TGTGCCAGCAGTTCCGGACTAGCGGGAGGGGGGCAAGAGACCCAGTACTTC. This encodes CASSSGLAGGGQETQYF.

Turning to this clone: One end of the junction does not line up with germline, which may come from a read error. The chain has TRBV4-1 and TRBJ2-1; D possibly matches TRBD1 or TRBD2 (5 bases each). Germline V lookup: CDR1 MGHRA, CDR2 YSYEKL. The CDR3 consists of 16 residues. The CDR3 DNA sequence: TGCGCCAGCAGCCAAGCCCCATGGGGGAGCGGCCTGTATATGGTCTTC. Translation: CASSQAPWGSGLYMVF.